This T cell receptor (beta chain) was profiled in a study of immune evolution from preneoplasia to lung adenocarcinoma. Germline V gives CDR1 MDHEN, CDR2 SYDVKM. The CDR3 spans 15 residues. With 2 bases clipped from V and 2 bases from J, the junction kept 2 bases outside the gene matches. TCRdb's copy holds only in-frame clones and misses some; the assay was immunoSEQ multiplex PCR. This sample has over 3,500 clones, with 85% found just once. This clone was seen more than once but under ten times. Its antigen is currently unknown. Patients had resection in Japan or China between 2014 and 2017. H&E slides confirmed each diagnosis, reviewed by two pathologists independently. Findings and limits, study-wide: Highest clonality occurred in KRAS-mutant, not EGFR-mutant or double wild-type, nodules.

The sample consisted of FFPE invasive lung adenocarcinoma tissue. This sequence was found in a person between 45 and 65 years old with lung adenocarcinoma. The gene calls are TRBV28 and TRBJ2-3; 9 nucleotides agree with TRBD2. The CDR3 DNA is TGTGCCAGCAGTTTAGCGGGAGGGCACACAGATACGCAGTATTTT. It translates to CASSLAGGHTDTQYF.